These 20 T cell receptor beta chains were all obtained from the same sample, sequenced in a study of post-analysis software for immune sequencing data. Presence of unique molecular identifiers characterized the TCR beta cDNA libraries. Each CDR3 protein gets one entry after TCRdb re-called the PCR reads with MiXCR. The data hold 150,000 or so distinct CDR3 sequences, with under 40% observed a single time. The sample consisted of blood, taken after autologous hematopoietic stem cell transplantation. These receptors all come from a girl aged 5-17 years with multiple sclerosis.

The chain carries TRBV5-5 and TRBJ2-4; D may be TRBD1 or TRBD2 (6 bases each). The DNA end lines up better with TRBJ2-7; the J call may be wrong. There are 15 residues in the CDR3. Per the germline V gene, CDR1 is SGHKS and CDR2 is YYEKEE (reference sequence). The CDR3 sequence: CASSAGGGLRHEQYF. CDR3 in DNA: TGTGCCAGCAGCGCCGGAGGGGGGCTAAGGCACGAGCAGTACTTC.

The chain links TRBV7-8 to TRBJ2-3; the match to TRBD2 covers 10 bases. The CDR3 loop spans 16 amino acids. CDR1 is SGHVS and CDR2 is FQNEAQ in the germline V gene. The J segment lost 6 bases and the V segment lost 1 base, leaving 7 bases of the junction unmatched. CDR3 residues: CASSLGSAGGWDTQYF. The CDR3, as DNA: TGTGCCAGCAGCTTAGGCTCAGCGGGAGGGTGGGATACGCAGTATTTT.

A word on this clonotype: Sequence at one end of the junction differs from germline and may be a read error. J is TRBJ2-1 and V is TRBV24-1; TRBD2 might be the D (6 bases). In germline, CDR1 is KGHDR, CDR2 SFDVKD. CDR3 size: 16 residues. The CDR3, as DNA: TGTGCCACCAGTGACTCCGGGAGAGTCTCCCACAATGAGCAGTTCTTC. This translates into CATSDSGRVSHNEQFF.

In regard to this clonotype: At one boundary the junction diverges from the germline segment, which might be a read error. Written as DNA, the CDR3 is TGTGTCAGCAGCCCGAAGACAGGGACTAACTATGGCTACACCTTC. It encodes CVSSPKTGTNYGYTF. The chain links TRBV7-2 to TRBJ1-2, with TRBD1 matching 7 bases. The germline V gene has CDR1 SGHTA and CDR2 FQGNSA. The length of the CDR3 is 15 residues.

There are a few counts of this clonotype. The rearrangement links TRBV28 to TRBJ2-1, with D possibly being TRBD1 or TRBD2 (6 bases each). The CDR3 is made up of 13 amino acids. Looked up from germline, CDR1 is MDHEN and CDR2 is SYDVKM. V lost 5 bases, J lost 4 bases, and 9 bases lay in between. The CDR3 region is CASSEGGYNEQFF. The CDR3 coding sequence is TGTGCCAGCAGTGAGGGGGGTTACAATGAGCAGTTCTTC.

The J gene is TRBJ2-1, the V gene TRBV24-1, with a possible D match to TRBD1 (6 bases). V lost 3 bases to trimming and J lost 0 bases, with 11 bases between them. Germline loops: CDR1 KGHDR, CDR2 SFDVKD. The CDR3 has 16 amino acids. The CDR3 here is CATSDVQGSSYNEQFF. CDR3 nucleotides: TGTGCCACCAGTGATGTACAGGGTAGCTCCTACAATGAGCAGTTCTTC.

The chain has TRBV5-1 and TRBJ2-5; perhaps TRBD2 as D (6 bases). CDR1 SGHRS and CDR2 YFSETQ come from the germline V gene. The length of the CDR3 is 14 residues. Trimming removed 3 bases at V and 1 base at J, with 10 bases between. In nucleotides, the CDR3 is TGCGCCAGCAGCTGGCGGGGACCCCAAGAGACCCAGTACTTC. It translates to CASSWRGPQETQYF. The full variable domain, with the rest looked up from reference TRBV5-1 and TRBJ2-5, is KAGVTQTPRYLIKTRGQQVTLSCSPISGHRSVSWYQQTPGQGLQFLFEYFSETQRNKGNFPGRFSGRQFSNSRSEMNVSTLELGDSALYLCASSWRGPQETQYFGPGTRLLVL.

This clonotype was counted between two and nine times. The V call is TRBV24-1, the J call TRBJ2-1; 10 nucleotides agree with TRBD2. Germline values: CDR1 KGHDR, CDR2 SFDVKD. The CDR3 is 14 residues long. Trimming at V came to 3 bases and at J to 9 bases, leaving 4 bases not matched to a gene. In nucleotides, the CDR3 is TGTGCCACCAGTGATAGCGGGAGGGAGCGTGAGCAGTTCTTC. Amino acid sequence: CATSDSGREREQFF.

The V and J genes are TRBV5-1 and TRBJ2-1, with D tentatively TRBD2 (5 bases). CDR1 is SGHRS, CDR2 YFSETQ, per germline. V gave up 0 bases and J gave up 12 bases, with 22 bases separating them. This CDR3 is built from 16 residues. CDR3 in amino acids: CASSLDGPGLGDGQFF. For the CDR3, the DNA is TGCGCCAGCAGCTTGGACGGTCCGGGATTAGGAGATGGGCAGTTCTTC.

This clonotype came up many times. The chain combines TRBV20-1 with TRBJ2-5; a weak D match, TRBD1 (5 bases). V gave up 1 base and J gave up 0 bases, with 9 bases separating them. The CDR3 is 14 amino acids. The germline gives CDR1 DFQATT, CDR2 SNEGSKA (reference sequence). The CDR3, as DNA: TGCAGTGCTAGAGGACAGACATACCAAGAGACCCAGTACTTC. Translated: CSARGQTYQETQYF.

The chain couples TRBV29-1 to TRBJ2-3; 14 bases are a match to TRBD2. This CDR3 comprises 18 residues. Germline CDR1 is SQVTM and CDR2 is ANQGSEA. With 5 bases clipped from V and 1 base from J, the junction kept 11 bases outside the gene matches. CDR3 coding DNA: TGCAGCGTTCTCATTTGGACTAGCGGGAGGATTGGCACAGATACGCAGTATTTT. Residues: CSVLIWTSGRIGTDTQYF.

This clonotype has a handful of counts. This chain connects TRBV5-1 to TRBJ2-6; D remains unclear. The CDR3 runs to 14 residues. Trimming took off 5 bases at V and 0 bases at J, with 6 bases between the two ends. Germline V gives CDR1 SGHRS, CDR2 YFSETQ. Here the CDR3 reads CASRDNSGANVLTF. DNA for the CDR3: TGCGCCAGCAGAGATAACTCTGGGGCCAACGTCCTGACTTTC.

The V and J genes are TRBV6-2 or TRBV6-3 and TRBJ2-1; TRBD1 matches at 10 bases. The CDR3 has 17 residues. The germline V gene has CDR1 MNHEY and CDR2 SVGEGT. The J segment lost 6 bases and the V segment lost 0 bases, leaving 8 bases of the junction unmatched. CDR3 loop: CASSYSVGTGVFNEQFF. CDR3 DNA sequence: TGTGCCAGCAGTTACTCCGTGGGGACAGGGGTGTTCAATGAGCAGTTCTTC.

This clonotype occurred a few times. The gene calls are TRBV7-2 and TRBJ2-7, with D possibly TRBD2 on 6 matching bases. Germline V gives CDR1 SGHTA, CDR2 FQGNSA. This CDR3 comprises 15 residues. The ends were cut back, 0 bases at V and 3 bases at J, with 12 bases in the middle. CDR3 loop: CASSLALGGNYEQYF. The DNA of the CDR3 is TGTGCCAGCAGCTTAGCGTTGGGCGGGAACTACGAGCAGTACTTC.

The V gene is TRBV7-2, the J gene TRBJ1-6, with unresolved D. The germline V and J ends were trimmed by 4 bases and 8 bases, with 9 bases remaining between them. CDR3 length: 13 residues. CDR1 is SGHTA, CDR2 FQGNSA, per germline. The CDR3 nucleotides read TGTGCCAGCAGCTCCCGGGCGGATTCACCCCTCCACTTT. This translates into CASSSRADSPLHF.

This sequence joins TRBV14 and TRBJ2-1, with 7 bases lining up with TRBD1. This CDR3 is 13 amino acids long. The V and J ends lost 9 bases and 4 bases, in that order; junction bases with no gene match: 6. Germline V lookup: CDR1 SGHDN, CDR2 FVKESK. The CDR3 DNA reads TGTGCCAGTCGGGACAGACCTTACAATGAGCAGTTCTTC. This sequence encodes CASRDRPYNEQFF.

The chain couples TRBV7-2 to TRBJ2-3, with D perhaps assigned TRBD1 or TRBD2 (6 bases each). Trimming removed 5 bases from V and 2 bases from J, with 14 bases in between. The CDR3 sequence is 15 residues long. The germline gives CDR1 SGHTA, CDR2 FQGNSA. DNA of the CDR3: TGTGCCAGCAGCCAAAGGGGGACTGACACAGATACGCAGTATTTT. It translates to CASSQRGTDTDTQYF. Combining the CDR3 with reference TRBV7-2 and TRBJ2-3 gives the whole variable domain GAGVSQSPSNKVTEKGKDVELRCDPISGHTALYWYRQSLGQGLEFLIYFQGNSAPDKSGLPSDRFSAERTGGSVSTLTIQRTQQEDSAVYLCASSQRGTDTDTQYFGPGTRLTVL.

This clonotype was seen at least ten times. The chain couples TRBV12-3 or TRBV12-4 to TRBJ1-2; D is unresolved. With 5 bases removed from V and 8 bases from J, the gap between germline ends came to 12 bases. The length of the CDR3 is 12 residues. CDR3 region: CASSARVTGYTF. The CDR3 region has the DNA TGTGCCAGCAGTGCCCGGGTCACCGGCTACACCTTC.

The sample holds one count of this clonotype. One end of the junction is discordant with germline, which a read error may explain. V and J are TRBV10-3 and TRBJ2-7, with 8 bases fitting TRBD1. This CDR3 contains 14 residues. The germline V gene encodes CDR1 ENHRY and CDR2 SYGVKD. The CDR3 DNA is TGTGCCATCAGTGGAGACAGGGGCGACTACGTGCAGTACTTC. It codes for CAISGDRGDYVQYF.

This clonotype came up a few times. The chain links TRBV5-5 to TRBJ2-1, with unresolved D. The length of the CDR3 is 11 residues. Trimming left V 2 bases short and J 6 bases short, with 3 bases between. Per germline, CDR1 SGHKS and CDR2 YYEKEE (reference sequence). CDR3 residues: CASSFGNEQFF. The CDR3 bases are TGTGCCAGCAGCTTCGGCAATGAGCAGTTCTTC.